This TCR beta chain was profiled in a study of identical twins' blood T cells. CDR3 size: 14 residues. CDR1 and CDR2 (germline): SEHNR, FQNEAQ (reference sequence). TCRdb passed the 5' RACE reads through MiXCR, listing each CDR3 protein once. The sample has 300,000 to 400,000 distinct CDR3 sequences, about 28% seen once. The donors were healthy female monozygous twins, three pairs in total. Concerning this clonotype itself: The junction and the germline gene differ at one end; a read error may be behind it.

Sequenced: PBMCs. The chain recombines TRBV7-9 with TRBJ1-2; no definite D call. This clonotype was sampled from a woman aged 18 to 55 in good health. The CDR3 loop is CASSLGRPDYGYIF. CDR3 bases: TGTGCCAGCAGCTTAGGTCGGCCAGACTATGGCTACATCTTC.